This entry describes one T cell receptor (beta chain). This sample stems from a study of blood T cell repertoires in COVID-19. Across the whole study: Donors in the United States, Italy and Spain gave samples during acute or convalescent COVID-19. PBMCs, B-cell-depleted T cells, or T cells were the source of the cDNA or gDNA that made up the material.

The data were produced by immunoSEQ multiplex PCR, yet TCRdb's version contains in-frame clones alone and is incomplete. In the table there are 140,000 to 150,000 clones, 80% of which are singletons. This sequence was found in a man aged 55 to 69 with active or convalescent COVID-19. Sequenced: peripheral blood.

CDR3 loop: CASSSQGAFNSPLHF. The CDR3, as DNA: TGTGCCAGCAGTTCTCAGGGGGCGTTTAATTCACCCCTCCACTTT. The chain is built from TRBV6-5 and TRBJ1-6; 8 nucleotides line up with TRBD1. Trimming took 4 bases from V and 6 from J; bases not matched to a gene: 5. Germline loops: CDR1 MNHEY, CDR2 SVGAGI. The CDR3 is made up of 15 amino acids.